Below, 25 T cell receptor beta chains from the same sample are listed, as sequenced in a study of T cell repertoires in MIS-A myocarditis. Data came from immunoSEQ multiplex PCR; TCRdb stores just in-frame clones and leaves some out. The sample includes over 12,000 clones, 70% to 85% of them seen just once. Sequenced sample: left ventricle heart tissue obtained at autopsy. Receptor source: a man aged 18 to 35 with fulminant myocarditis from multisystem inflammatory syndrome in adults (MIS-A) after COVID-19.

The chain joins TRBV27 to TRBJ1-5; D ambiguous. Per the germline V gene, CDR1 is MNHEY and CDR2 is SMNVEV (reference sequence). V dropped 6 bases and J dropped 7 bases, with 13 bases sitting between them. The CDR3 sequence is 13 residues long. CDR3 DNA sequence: TGTGCCAGCAGCTCAGCGCGAGGACAGCCCCAGCATTTT. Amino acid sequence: CASSSARGQPQHF.

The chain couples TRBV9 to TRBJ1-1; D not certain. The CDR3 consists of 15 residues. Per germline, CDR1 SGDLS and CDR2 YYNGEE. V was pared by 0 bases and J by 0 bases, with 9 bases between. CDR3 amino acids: CASSVDEVLNTEAFF. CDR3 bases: TGTGCCAGCAGCGTAGATGAGGTATTGAACACTGAAGCTTTCTTT.

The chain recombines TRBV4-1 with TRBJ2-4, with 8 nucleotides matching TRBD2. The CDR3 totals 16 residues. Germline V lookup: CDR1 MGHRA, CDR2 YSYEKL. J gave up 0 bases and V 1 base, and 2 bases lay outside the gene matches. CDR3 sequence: CASSQASGGAKNIQYF. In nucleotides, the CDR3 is TGCGCCAGCAGCCAAGCCAGCGGGGGAGCCAAAAACATTCAGTACTTC.

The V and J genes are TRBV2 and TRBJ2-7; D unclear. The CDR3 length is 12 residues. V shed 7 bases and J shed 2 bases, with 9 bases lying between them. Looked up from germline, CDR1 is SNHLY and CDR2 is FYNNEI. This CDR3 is CASINGPYEQYF. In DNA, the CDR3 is TGTGCCAGCATAAACGGACCCTACGAGCAGTACTTC.

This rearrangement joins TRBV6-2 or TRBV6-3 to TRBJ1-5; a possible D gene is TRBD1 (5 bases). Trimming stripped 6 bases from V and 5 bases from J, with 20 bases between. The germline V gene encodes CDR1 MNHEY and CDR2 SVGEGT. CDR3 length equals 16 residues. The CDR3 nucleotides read TGTGCCAGCAGCGACCCGGGCCAGGGTCGGTATCAGCCCCAGCATTTT. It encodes CASSDPGQGRYQPQHF.

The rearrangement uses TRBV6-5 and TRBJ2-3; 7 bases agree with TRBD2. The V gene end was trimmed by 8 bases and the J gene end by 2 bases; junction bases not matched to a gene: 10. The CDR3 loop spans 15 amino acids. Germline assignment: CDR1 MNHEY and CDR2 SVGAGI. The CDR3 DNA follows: TGTGCCAGCCATCTCCAGCGGGGACTCACAGATACGCAGTATTTT. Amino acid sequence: CASHLQRGLTDTQYF.

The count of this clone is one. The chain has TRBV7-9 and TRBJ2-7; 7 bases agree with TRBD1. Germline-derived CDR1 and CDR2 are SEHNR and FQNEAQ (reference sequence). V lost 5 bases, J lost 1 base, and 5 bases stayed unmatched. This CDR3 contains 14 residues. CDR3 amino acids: CASSARDRSYEQYF. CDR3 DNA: TGTGCCAGCAGCGCCCGGGACAGATCCTACGAGCAGTACTTC.

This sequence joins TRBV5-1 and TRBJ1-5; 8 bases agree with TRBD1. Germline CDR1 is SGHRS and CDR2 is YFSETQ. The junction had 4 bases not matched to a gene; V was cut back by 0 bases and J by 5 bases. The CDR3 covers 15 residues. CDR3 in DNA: TGCGCCAGCAGCTTGGCCGGACAGGGAGATCAGCCCCAGCATTTT. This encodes CASSLAGQGDQPQHF.

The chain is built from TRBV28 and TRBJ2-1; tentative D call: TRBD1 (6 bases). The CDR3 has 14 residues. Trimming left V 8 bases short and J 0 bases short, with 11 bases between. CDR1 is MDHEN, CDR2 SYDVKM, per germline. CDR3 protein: CASWGHSSYNEQFF. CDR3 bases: TGTGCCAGCTGGGGACATAGCTCCTACAATGAGCAGTTCTTC.

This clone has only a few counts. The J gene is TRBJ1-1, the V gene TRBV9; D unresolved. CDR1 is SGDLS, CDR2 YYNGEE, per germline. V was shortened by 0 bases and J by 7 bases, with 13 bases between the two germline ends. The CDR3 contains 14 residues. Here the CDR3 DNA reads TGTGCCAGCAGCGTAGTGGAAGATACCCTTGAAGCTTTCTTT. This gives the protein CASSVVEDTLEAFF. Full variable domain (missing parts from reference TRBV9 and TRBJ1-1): DSGVTQTPKHLITATGQRVTLRCSPRSGDLSVYWYQQSLDQGLQFLIQYYNGEERAKGNILERFSAQQFPDLHSELNLSSLELGDSALYFCASSVVEDTLEAFFGQGTRLTVV.

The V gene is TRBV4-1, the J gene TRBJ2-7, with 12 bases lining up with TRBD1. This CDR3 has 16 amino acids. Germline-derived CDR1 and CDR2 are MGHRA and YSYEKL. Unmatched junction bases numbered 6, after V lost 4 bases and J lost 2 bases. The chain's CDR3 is CASSPQGQGATYEQYF. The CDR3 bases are TGCGCCAGCAGCCCCCAGGGACAGGGGGCAACCTACGAGCAGTACTTC.

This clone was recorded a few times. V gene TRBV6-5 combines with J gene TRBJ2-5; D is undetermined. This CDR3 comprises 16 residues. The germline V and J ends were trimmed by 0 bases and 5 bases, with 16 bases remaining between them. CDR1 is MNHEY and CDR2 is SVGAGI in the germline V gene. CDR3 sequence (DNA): TGTGCCAGCAGTTACTCGGACGTTCGAGATGGGGAGACCCAGTACTTC. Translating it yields CASSYSDVRDGETQYF.

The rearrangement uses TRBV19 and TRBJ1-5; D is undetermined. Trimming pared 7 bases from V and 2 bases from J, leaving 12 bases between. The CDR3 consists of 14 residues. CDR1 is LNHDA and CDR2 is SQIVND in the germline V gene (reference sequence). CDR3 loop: CASKSTDGNQPQHF. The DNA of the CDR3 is TGTGCCAGTAAGAGTACTGATGGCAATCAGCCCCAGCATTTT.

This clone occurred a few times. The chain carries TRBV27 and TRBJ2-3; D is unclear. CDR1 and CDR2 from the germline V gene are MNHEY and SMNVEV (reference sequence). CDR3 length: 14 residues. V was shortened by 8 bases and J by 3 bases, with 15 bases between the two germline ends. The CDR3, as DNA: TGTGCCAGCTCAGAGGCGGATATTACAGATACGCAGTATTTT. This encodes CASSEADITDTQYF.

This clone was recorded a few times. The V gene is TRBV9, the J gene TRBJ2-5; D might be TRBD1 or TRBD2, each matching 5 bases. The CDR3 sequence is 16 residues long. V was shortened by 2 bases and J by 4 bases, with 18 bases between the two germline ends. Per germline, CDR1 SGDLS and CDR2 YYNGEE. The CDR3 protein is CASSVGDGTAGETQYF. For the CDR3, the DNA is TGTGCCAGCAGCGTGGGGGACGGGACGGCGGGAGAGACCCAGTACTTC.

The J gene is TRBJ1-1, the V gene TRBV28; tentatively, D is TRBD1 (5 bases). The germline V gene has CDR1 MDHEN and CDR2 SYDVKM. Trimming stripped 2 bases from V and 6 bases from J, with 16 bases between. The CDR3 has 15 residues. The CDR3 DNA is TGTGCCAGCAGTTTAAGCAAGGGGATCTTGGCTGAAGCTTTCTTT. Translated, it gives CASSLSKGILAEAFF.

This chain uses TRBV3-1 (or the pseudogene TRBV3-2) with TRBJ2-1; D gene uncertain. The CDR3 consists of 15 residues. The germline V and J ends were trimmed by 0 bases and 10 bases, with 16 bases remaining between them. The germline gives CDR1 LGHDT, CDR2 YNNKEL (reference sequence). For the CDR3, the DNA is TGTGCCAGCAGCCAAGACGGGCCCAAGCCCCCAGAGCAGTTCTTC. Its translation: CASSQDGPKPPEQFF.

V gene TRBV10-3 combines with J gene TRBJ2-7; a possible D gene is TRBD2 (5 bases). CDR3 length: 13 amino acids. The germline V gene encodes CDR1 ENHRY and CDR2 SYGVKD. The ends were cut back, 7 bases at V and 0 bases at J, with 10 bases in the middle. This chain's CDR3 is CAIKVEGSYEQYF. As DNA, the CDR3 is TGTGCCATCAAGGTAGAGGGCTCCTACGAGCAGTACTTC.

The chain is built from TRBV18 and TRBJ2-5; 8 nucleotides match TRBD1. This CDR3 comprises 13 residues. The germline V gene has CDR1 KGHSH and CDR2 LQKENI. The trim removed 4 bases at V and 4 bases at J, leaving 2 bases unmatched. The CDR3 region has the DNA TGTGCCAGCTCACAGGGACAGGTAGAGACCCAGTACTTC. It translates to CASSQGQVETQYF.

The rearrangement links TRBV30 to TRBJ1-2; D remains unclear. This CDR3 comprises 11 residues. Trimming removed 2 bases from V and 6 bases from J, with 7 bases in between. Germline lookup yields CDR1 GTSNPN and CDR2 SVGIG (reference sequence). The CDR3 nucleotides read TGTGCCTGGAGTTATGCGGATGGCTACACCTTC. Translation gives CAWSYADGYTF.

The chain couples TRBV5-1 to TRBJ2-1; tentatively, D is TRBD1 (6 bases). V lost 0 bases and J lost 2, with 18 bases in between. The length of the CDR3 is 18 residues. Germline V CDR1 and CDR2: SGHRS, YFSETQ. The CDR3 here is CASSLGILHRDPYNEQFF. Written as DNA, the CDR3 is TGCGCCAGCAGCTTGGGCATATTACACAGGGACCCCTACAATGAGCAGTTCTTC. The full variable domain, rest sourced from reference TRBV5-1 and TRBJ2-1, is KAGVTQTPRYLIKTRGQQVTLSCSPISGHRSVSWYQQTPGQGLQFLFEYFSETQRNKGNFPGRFSGRQFSNSRSEMNVSTLELGDSALYLCASSLGILHRDPYNEQFFGPGTRLTVL.

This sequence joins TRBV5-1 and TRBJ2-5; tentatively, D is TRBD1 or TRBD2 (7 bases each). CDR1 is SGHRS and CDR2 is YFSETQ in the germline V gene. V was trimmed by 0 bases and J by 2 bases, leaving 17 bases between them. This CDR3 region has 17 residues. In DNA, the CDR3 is TGCGCCAGCAGCTTGGCCTATGCAGGGGGGGGACAAGAGACCCAGTACTTC. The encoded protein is CASSLAYAGGGQETQYF.

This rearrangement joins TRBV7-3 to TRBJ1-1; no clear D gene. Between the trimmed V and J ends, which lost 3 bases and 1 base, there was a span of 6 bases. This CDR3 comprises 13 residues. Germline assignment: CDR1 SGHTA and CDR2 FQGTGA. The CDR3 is CASSFSENTEAFF. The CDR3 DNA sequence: TGTGCCAGCAGCTTTTCGGAGAACACTGAAGCTTTCTTT.

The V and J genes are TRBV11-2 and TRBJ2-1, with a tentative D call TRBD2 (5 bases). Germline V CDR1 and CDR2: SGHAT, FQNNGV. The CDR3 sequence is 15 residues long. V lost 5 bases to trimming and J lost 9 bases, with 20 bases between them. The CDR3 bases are TGTGCCAGCAGCCATGGCGCTAGCTTGGTATTTGAGCAGTTCTTC. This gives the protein CASSHGASLVFEQFF.

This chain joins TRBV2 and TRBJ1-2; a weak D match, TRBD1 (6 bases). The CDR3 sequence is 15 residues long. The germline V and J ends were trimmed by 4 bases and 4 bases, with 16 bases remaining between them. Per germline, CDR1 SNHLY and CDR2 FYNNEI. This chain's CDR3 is CASSGRTAMVYGYTF. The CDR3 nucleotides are TGTGCCAGCAGTGGCAGGACAGCCATGGTCTATGGCTACACCTTC.